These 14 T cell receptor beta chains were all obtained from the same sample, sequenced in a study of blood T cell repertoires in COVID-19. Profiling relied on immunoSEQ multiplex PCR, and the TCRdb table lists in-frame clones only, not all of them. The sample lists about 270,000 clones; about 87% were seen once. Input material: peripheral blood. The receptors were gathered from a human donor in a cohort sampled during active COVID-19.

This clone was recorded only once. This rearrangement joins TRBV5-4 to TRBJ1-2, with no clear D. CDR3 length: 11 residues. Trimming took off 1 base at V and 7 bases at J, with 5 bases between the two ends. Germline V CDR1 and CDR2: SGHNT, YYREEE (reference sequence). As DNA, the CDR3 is TGTGCCAGCAGCTTGAACACTGGCTACACCTTC. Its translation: CASSLNTGYTF.

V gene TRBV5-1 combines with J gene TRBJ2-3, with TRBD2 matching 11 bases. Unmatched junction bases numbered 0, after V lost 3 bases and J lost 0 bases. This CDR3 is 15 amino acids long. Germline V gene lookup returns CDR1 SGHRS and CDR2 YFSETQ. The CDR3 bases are TGCGCCAGCAGCTCTAGCGGGGGGAGCACAGATACGCAGTATTTT. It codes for CASSSSGGSTDTQYF.

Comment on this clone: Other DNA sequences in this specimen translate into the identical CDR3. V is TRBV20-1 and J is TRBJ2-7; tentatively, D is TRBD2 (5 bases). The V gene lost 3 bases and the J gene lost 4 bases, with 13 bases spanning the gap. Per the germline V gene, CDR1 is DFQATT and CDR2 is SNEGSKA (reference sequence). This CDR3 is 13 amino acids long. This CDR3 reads CSASRGGSYEQYF. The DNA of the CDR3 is TGCAGTGCTAGTCGGGGTGGATCTTACGAGCAGTACTTC.

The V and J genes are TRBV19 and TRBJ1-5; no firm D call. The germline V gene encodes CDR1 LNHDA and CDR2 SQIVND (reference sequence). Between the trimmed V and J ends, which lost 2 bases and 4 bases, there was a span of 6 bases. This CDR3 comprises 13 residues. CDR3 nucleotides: TGTGCCAGTAGTATATTTCCAAATCAGCCCCAGCATTTT. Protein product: CASSIFPNQPQHF. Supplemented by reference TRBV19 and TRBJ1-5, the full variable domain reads DGGITQSPKYLFRKEGQNVTLSCEQNLNHDAMYWYRQDPGQGLRLIYYSQIVNDFQKGDIAEGYSVSREKKESFPLTVTSAQKNPTAFYLCASSIFPNQPQHFGDGTRLSIL.

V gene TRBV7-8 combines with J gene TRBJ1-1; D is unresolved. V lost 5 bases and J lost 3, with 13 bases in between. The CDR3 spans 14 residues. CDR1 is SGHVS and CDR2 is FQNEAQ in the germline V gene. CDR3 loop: CASSPTEGDTEAFF. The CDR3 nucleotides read TGTGCCAGCAGCCCTACCGAGGGAGACACTGAAGCTTTCTTT. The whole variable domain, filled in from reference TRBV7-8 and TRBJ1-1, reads GAGVSQSPRYKVAKRGQDVALRCDPISGHVSLFWYQQALGQGPEFLTYFQNEAQLDKSGLPSDRFFAERPEGSVSTLKIQRTQQEDSAVYLCASSPTEGDTEAFFGQGTRLTVV.

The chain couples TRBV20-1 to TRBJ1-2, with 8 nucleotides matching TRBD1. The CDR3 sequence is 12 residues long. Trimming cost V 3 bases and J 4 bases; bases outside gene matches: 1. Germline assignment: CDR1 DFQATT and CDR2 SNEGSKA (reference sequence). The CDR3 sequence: CSASGTGYGYTF. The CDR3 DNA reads TGCAGTGCTAGTGGGACAGGCTATGGCTACACCTTC.

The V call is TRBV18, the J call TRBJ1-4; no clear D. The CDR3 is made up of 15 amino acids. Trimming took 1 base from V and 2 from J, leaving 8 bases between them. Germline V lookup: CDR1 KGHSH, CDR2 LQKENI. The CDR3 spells CASSPLGSTNEKLFF. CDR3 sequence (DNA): TGTGCCAGCTCACCACTAGGTAGCACTAATGAAAAACTGTTTTTT.

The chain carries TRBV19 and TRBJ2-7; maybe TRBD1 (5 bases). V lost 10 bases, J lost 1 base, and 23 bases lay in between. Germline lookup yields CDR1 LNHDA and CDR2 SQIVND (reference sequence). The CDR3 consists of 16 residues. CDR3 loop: CATLNVGSSGSYEQYF. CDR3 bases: TGTGCCACTCTAAACGTAGGGTCGTCAGGGTCCTACGAGCAGTACTTC. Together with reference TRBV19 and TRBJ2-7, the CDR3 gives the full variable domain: DGGITQSPKYLFRKEGQNVTLSCEQNLNHDAMYWYRQDPGQGLRLIYYSQIVNDFQKGDIAEGYSVSREKKESFPLTVTSAQKNPTAFYLCATLNVGSSGSYEQYFGPGTRLTVT.

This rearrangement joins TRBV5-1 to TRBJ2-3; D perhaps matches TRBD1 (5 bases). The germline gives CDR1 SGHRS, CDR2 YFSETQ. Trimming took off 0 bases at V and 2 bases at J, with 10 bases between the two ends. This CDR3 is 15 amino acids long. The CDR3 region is CASSLDRPYTDTQYF. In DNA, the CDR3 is TGCGCCAGCAGCTTGGACAGGCCATACACAGATACGCAGTATTTT.

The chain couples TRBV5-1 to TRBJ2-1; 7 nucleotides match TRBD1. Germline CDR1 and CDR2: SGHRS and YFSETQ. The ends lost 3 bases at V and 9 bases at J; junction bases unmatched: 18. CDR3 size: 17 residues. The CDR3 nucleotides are TGCGCCAGCAGCTGGGACAGCCCCATCATGGGATTAGGTGAGCAGTTCTTC. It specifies CASSWDSPIMGLGEQFF.

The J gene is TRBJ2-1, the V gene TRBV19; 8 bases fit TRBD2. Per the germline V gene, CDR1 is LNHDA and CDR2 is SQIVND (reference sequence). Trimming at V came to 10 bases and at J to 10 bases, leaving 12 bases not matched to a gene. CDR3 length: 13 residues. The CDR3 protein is CATGGTRKFEQFF. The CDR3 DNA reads TGTGCCACGGGGGGGACTAGAAAATTCGAGCAGTTCTTC.

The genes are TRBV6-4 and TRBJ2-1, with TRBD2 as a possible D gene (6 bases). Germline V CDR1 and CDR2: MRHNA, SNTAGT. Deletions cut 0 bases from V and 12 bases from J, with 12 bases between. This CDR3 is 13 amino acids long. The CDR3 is CASSDSRRGGQFF. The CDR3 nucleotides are TGTGCCAGCAGTGACTCGAGGAGGGGAGGGCAGTTCTTC.

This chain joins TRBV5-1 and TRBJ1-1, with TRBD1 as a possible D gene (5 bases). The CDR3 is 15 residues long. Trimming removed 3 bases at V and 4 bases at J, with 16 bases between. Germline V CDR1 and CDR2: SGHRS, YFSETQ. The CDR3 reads CASSSMWGRSTEAFF. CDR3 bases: TGCGCCAGCAGCTCCATGTGGGGGAGGAGCACTGAAGCTTTCTTT.

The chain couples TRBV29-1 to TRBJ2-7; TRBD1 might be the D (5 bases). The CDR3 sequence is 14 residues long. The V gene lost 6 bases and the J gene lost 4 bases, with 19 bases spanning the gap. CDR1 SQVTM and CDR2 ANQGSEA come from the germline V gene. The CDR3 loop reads CSVVHSGKFYEQYF. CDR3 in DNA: TGCAGCGTAGTCCATTCAGGGAAATTTTACGAGCAGTACTTC.